This TCR beta chain came from a study of blood T cells in healthy people across ages. The CDR3 runs to 12 residues. Per germline, CDR1 LNHDA and CDR2 SQIVND (reference sequence). It was with a sample-barcoded 5' primer and a J-beta primer mix that a second PCR of about 6 to 12 cycles was run. TCRdb recomputed calls from the 5' RACE reads with MiXCR, one row per CDR3 protein. The sample lists hundreds of thousands of distinct CDR3 sequences; over 40% were seen once. The TCR was taken from a woman of 80 years or more in good health. The chain uses TRBV19 and TRBJ2-7; D is ambiguous. The end of the DNA aligns better with TRBJ2-5, so the J call may be wrong. Sample: blood. The CDR3 DNA reads as TGTGCCAGTAGACAATCCGGAGAGACCCAGTACTTC. Encoded protein: CASRQSGETQYF.